Shown below are 9 T cell receptor beta chains from a single sample sequenced in a study of blood T cell repertoires in COVID-19. Method: immunoSEQ multiplex PCR; TCRdb's copy keeps in-frame clones and lacks some. This table holds approximately 440,000 clones, 88% found once. The sequenced material came from peripheral blood. Receptor source: a woman aged 45-59 years with COVID-19, enrolled during active disease.

This clone was counted between two and nine times. The rearrangement joins TRBV15 to TRBJ2-3; 8 bases are a match to TRBD2. V lost 3 bases and J lost 6; bases outside the gene matches: 8. This CDR3 spans 15 amino acids. Germline values: CDR1 LNHNV, CDR2 YYDKDF (reference sequence). The CDR3 protein is CATSRGTGGYDTQYF. The CDR3 nucleotides read TGTGCCACCAGCAGGGGGACGGGGGGGTACGATACGCAGTATTTT. Full variable domain (remainder filled in from reference TRBV15 and TRBJ2-3): DAMVIQNPRYQVTQFGKPVTLSCSQTLNHNVMYWYQQKSSQAPKLLFHYYDKDFNNEADTPDNFQSRRPNTSFCFLDIRSPGLGDTAMYLCATSRGTGGYDTQYFGPGTRLTVL.

The chain recombines TRBV13 with TRBJ2-3; D remains ambiguous. Germline CDR1 reads PRHDT; CDR2 reads FYEKMQ (reference sequence). The CDR3 is 12 amino acids. The germline V and J ends were trimmed by 6 bases and 5 bases, with 9 bases remaining between them. CDR3 region: CASSPGRDTQYF. For the CDR3, the DNA is TGTGCCAGCAGTCCCGGTCGAGATACGCAGTATTTT.

The V call is TRBV4-2, the J call TRBJ1-2; 11 nucleotides agree with TRBD1. Germline V lookup: CDR1 LGHNA, CDR2 YNFKEQ. CDR3 length: 17 amino acids. V dropped 7 bases and J dropped 0; count of bases not matched to a gene: 10. CDR3 loop: CASTWGTGGNPNYGYTF. In nucleotides, the CDR3 is TGTGCCAGCACCTGGGGGACAGGGGGGAATCCTAACTATGGCTACACCTTC.

V and J are TRBV11-2 and TRBJ2-1; D unresolved. The germline V and J ends were trimmed by 0 bases and 0 bases, with 9 bases remaining between them. Per germline, CDR1 SGHAT and CDR2 FQNNGV. This CDR3 comprises 16 residues. The CDR3 coding sequence is TGTGCCAGCAGCTTAGATACTCTCCGCTCCTACAATGAGCAGTTCTTC. Encoded protein: CASSLDTLRSYNEQFF.

The V call is TRBV5-1, the J call TRBJ2-3; 7 positions agree with TRBD2. This CDR3 comprises 16 residues. J was trimmed by 3 bases and V by 4 bases; bases with no gene match: 11. Per the germline V gene, CDR1 is SGHRS and CDR2 is YFSETQ. The CDR3 DNA sequence: TGCGCCAGCAGCGGGGGACGGGCGCGGGGGACAGATACGCAGTATTTT. It yields the protein CASSGGRARGTDTQYF.

This clone was seen a few times. V and J are TRBV28 and TRBJ2-7, with D perhaps matching TRBD1 (6 bases). The ends were cut back, 5 bases at V and 7 bases at J, with 15 bases in the middle. The CDR3 totals 13 residues. CDR1 is MDHEN and CDR2 is SYDVKM in the germline V gene. DNA of the CDR3: TGTGCCAGCAGTAGACCAGGGGCAGGAGAGCAGTACTTC. It is translated as CASSRPGAGEQYF.

The V and J genes are TRBV27 and TRBJ1-5; 8 nucleotides match TRBD1. This CDR3 has 14 amino acids. J gave up 7 bases and V 4 bases, and 6 bases lay outside the gene matches. The V gene's germline CDR1 is MNHEY and CDR2 SMNVEV (reference sequence). CDR3 amino acids: CASSSYRGWQPQHF. The CDR3 region has the DNA TGTGCCAGCAGTTCCTACAGGGGGTGGCAGCCCCAGCATTTT.

The chain carries TRBV7-8 and TRBJ1-1, with 8 bases aligning to TRBD1. Looked up from germline, CDR1 is SGHVS and CDR2 is FQNEAQ. The CDR3 is 14 residues long. Unmatched junction bases numbered 7, after V lost 5 bases and J lost 5 bases. DNA for the CDR3: TGTGCCAGCAGCAACGACAGGGGAGGGACTGAAGCTTTCTTT. Translated: CASSNDRGGTEAFF.

The V call is TRBV28, the J call TRBJ2-3; TRBD2 matches 9 bases. With V trimmed by 8 bases and J by 6 bases, 6 bases remained unmatched. The CDR3 runs 13 residues. The germline gives CDR1 MDHEN, CDR2 SYDVKM. CDR3 in DNA: TGTGCCAGCCTCCCTGGACTAGCGGATACGCAGTATTTT. Its protein product is CASLPGLADTQYF.